There are a few counts of the clone carrying this TCR beta chain. The sample carries other DNA sequences with the same CDR3. As originally analysed: Scientists estimated how many nucleated cells there were by amplifying reference gene primers. Generated by immunoSEQ multiplex PCR, the TCRdb table keeps only in-frame clones and is missing some. V and J calls plus clone size are reproduced from that table; the DNA served to infer D and trimming. The sample includes approximately 80,000 clones, around 81% of them seen just once. CDR1 and CDR2 from the germline V gene are LGHDT and YNNKEL (reference sequence). This CDR3 region has 15 residues. V shed 3 bases, J shed 0 bases, and the junction held 3 bases outside the gene matches. These data come from a study of blood T cell repertoires in COVID-19. The wider study: The origin of the acute and convalescent COVID-19 samples was the United States, Italy and Spain. PBMCs, B-cell-depleted T cells, or T cells were the source of the cDNA or gDNA that made up the material.

The chain uses TRBV3-1 (or the pseudogene TRBV3-2) and TRBJ2-3, with 7 bases aligning to TRBD1. The clonotype originates from an elderly man with acute or convalescent COVID-19. Sample: peripheral blood. The chain's CDR3 is CASSQTGTSTDTQYF. The DNA for the CDR3 is TGTGCCAGCAGCCAGACAGGGACCAGCACAGATACGCAGTATTTT.